This T cell receptor beta chain originates from a study of T cells in Graves' hyperthyroidism and ophthalmopathy. At the level of the study: Prior to any treatment, at the point of initial diagnosis, peripheral blood was collected.

Amplified TCR beta CDR3 regions came from RNA transcripts. TCR CDR3 underwent first-round RT-PCR with the HTBI primer set. A single record per CDR3 protein comes from TCRdb applying MiXCR to the multiplex PCR reads. The profile shows roughly 380,000 distinct CDR3 sequences, about 15% of them singletons. Lactation, pregnancy, other autoimmune disease or uncontrolled infection led to exclusion of patients. V lost 5 bases, J lost 9 bases, and 7 bases stayed unmatched. Germline loops: CDR1 SGHVS, CDR2 FQNEAQ. This CDR3 comprises 13 residues. Study observations and caveats: Most thyroid clonotypes that were expanded above 0.001 also turned up in blood.

On this clonotype itself: The antigen remains undetermined.

The J gene is TRBJ2-1, the V gene TRBV7-8; 7 bases align to TRBD2. The sequenced material came from blood. The origin of this receptor is a woman aged 60-70 years with Graves' hyperthyroidism. The CDR3 region has the DNA TGTGCCAGCAGCCCCGGGACTATCGGTGAGCAGTTCTTC. It encodes CASSPGTIGEQFF.